Below, 9 T cell receptor beta chains from the same sample are listed, as sequenced in a study of cytomegalovirus exposure and HLA in healthy donors (TCRdb year 2017). Receptor libraries were prepared by the immunoSEQ multiplex PCR assay. For the multiplex PCR, a mixture combining 60 forward primers for TCR Vbeta segments and 13 reverse primers for TCR Jbeta segments was used. Held by TCRdb, this immuneACCESS table contains in-frame sequences only and omits some clones. Under half of the omission traces to an unresolved V gene where checked; the cause of the rest is unknown. This sample is represented by 150,000 to 200,000 clones; roughly 89% of them were singletons. In total, the top ten clones hold 0.8% to 1% of the sample. The sequencing input was PBMCs. The receptors were gathered from a woman aged 25 to 39 in good health and CMV-seronegative.

The genes are TRBV5-4 and TRBJ2-3; a weak D match, TRBD2 (6 bases). The CDR3 is 13 amino acids. The germline V gene has CDR1 SGHNT and CDR2 YYREEE (reference sequence). Deletions cut 3 bases from V and 6 bases from J, with 11 bases between. In nucleotides, the CDR3 is TGTGCCAGCAGCTCCCGGGGGACTGATACGCAGTATTTT. This encodes CASSSRGTDTQYF.

The V gene is TRBV27, the J gene TRBJ2-2; D may be TRBD2 (6 bases). This CDR3 is 16 amino acids long. Trimming cost V 0 bases and J 5 bases, with 13 bases left between them. Germline lookup yields CDR1 MNHEY and CDR2 SMNVEV (reference sequence). CDR3 DNA: TGTGCCAGCAGTTTATCGATCCGAGGAGGGACCGGGGAGCTGTTTTTT. Protein: CASSLSIRGGTGELFF.

The V gene is TRBV5-4, the J gene TRBJ2-1, with TRBD2 matching 11 bases. CDR1 is SGHNT, CDR2 YYREEE, per germline (reference sequence). The trim removed 4 bases at V and 4 bases at J, leaving 4 bases unmatched. The CDR3 totals 15 residues. The CDR3 DNA sequence: TGTGCCAGCAGCCCCGGGACTAGCGGATACAATGAGCAGTTCTTC. It encodes CASSPGTSGYNEQFF. Full variable domain (remainder filled in from reference TRBV5-4 and TRBJ2-1): ETGVTQSPTHLIKTRGQQVTLRCSSQSGHNTVSWYQQALGQGPQFIFQYYREEENGRGNFPPRFSGLQFPNYSSELNVNALELDDSALYLCASSPGTSGYNEQFFGPGTRLTVL.

CDR3 in amino acids: CAPPGSGGTQYF. CDR3 nucleotides: TGTGCTCCCCCGGGGAGCGGGGGTACGCAGTATTTT. The gene calls are TRBV12-5 and TRBJ2-3; TRBD2 agrees at 8 bases. Losses at the gene ends were 11 bases for V and 8 bases for J; bases not matched to a gene: 9. Germline V gene lookup returns CDR1 LGHNT and CDR2 FRNRAP. CDR3 size: 12 residues.

A note on this clone: The conserved phenylalanine or tryptophan normally closing the CDR3 is absent here, so this likely arose from a read error. The V and J genes are TRBV27 and TRBJ1-5, with a tentative D call TRBD1 (5 bases). There are 14 residues in the CDR3. Germline V lookup: CDR1 MNHEY, CDR2 SMNVEV (reference sequence). With 6 bases removed from V and 2 bases from J, the gap between germline ends came to 11 bases. CDR3 in DNA: TGTGCCAGCAGCAGTAGCAGGGGCAATCAGCCCCAGCATGTT. It codes for CASSSSRGNQPQHV.

This chain uses TRBV27 with TRBJ2-7; D unresolved. Trimming stripped 3 bases from V and 0 bases from J, with 9 bases between. CDR3 length equals 14 residues. Germline V lookup: CDR1 MNHEY, CDR2 SMNVEV (reference sequence). The chain's CDR3 is CASSFGPSSYEQYF. The CDR3 DNA sequence: TGTGCCAGCAGTTTTGGCCCTAGCTCCTACGAGCAGTACTTC.

The chain recombines TRBV5-1 with TRBJ2-3; D might be TRBD1 (5 bases). Between the trimmed V and J ends, which lost 4 bases and 1 base, there was a span of 16 bases. The CDR3 is made up of 16 amino acids. Germline V lookup: CDR1 SGHRS, CDR2 YFSETQ. As DNA, the CDR3 is TGCGCCAGCAGCCCGCTGCAGGGCTCGGGCACAGATACGCAGTATTTT. Its translation: CASSPLQGSGTDTQYF.

Only one count was recorded for this clone. The chain joins TRBV7-2 to TRBJ2-5; the D is unclear. Germline-derived CDR1 and CDR2 are SGHTA and FQGNSA. Between the trimmed V and J ends, which lost 0 bases and 5 bases, there was a span of 10 bases. The length of the CDR3 is 14 residues. The CDR3 sequence is CASSLAPLAETQYF. The CDR3 DNA is TGTGCCAGCAGCTTAGCCCCTCTCGCGGAGACCCAGTACTTC.

The rearrangement uses TRBV13 and TRBJ2-7; 7 nucleotides line up with TRBD1. The V gene's germline CDR1 is PRHDT and CDR2 FYEKMQ (reference sequence). The J segment lost 1 base and the V segment lost 4 bases, leaving 16 bases of the junction unmatched. The CDR3 sequence is 18 residues long. CDR3 protein: CASSSFKRQGRASYEQYF. CDR3 in DNA: TGTGCCAGCAGCTCCTTCAAACGACAGGGTCGAGCATCCTACGAGCAGTACTTC.